This T cell receptor beta chain was recovered during a study of blood T cells in healthy people across ages. Germline CDR1 DFQATT, CDR2 SNEGSKA (reference sequence). The CDR3 has 11 amino acids. On this clonotype: This may come from a read error, since a much larger clone is one base off.

The use of a sample-barcoded 5' primer and a J-beta primer mix characterized a second PCR of roughly 6 to 11 cycles. A template-switch adaptor that had 12 random nucleotides put a tag on each cDNA molecule. TCRdb re-derived calls from the 5' RACE reads in MiXCR, one entry per CDR3 protein. Of about 1.4 million distinct CDR3 sequences in the sample, 45% to 70% were seen once. This sequence was found in a man younger than 30 in good health. V is TRBV20-1 and J is TRBJ2-3; D gene ambiguous. The sequencing input was blood. The CDR3 DNA is TGCACCGCTGTCATTATAGATACGCAGTATTTT. This gives the protein CTAVIIDTQYF.